The rows below give T cell receptor beta chains drawn from one sample of a study of tumor T cells in aggressive B-cell lymphoma. Profiled with immunoSEQ multiplex PCR; TCRdb holds only in-frame clones, not every one. The sample records roughly 2,800 clones, 85% to 90% being singletons. The sample taken for sequencing was tumor tissue. These receptors originate from an adult with diffuse large B cell lymphoma. CDR3s include the opening cysteine and the closing phenylalanine or tryptophan. D genes are given only for firm matches. Some rows mark clone size as missing; the rest say once, few, many or name a class of expanded clone.

-,15,-,TRBV6-6,TRBJ1-2,CASSHKGGLNYGYTF,TGTGCCAGCAGCCACAAGGGAGGGTTGAACTATGGCTACACCTTC
TRBD1,13,-,TRBV19,TRBJ2-7,CASNQQGVDEQYF,TGTGCCAGTAATCAACAGGGGGTCGACGAGCAGTACTTC
-,13,few,TRBV29-1,TRBJ2-2,CSARTAYTGELFF,TGCAGCGCACGGACAGCTTACACCGGGGAGCTGTTTTTT
-,15,-,TRBV28,TRBJ2-2,CASSLRTLNTGELFF,TGTGCCAGCAGTTTAAGGACACTGAACACCGGGGAGCTGTTTTTT
TRBD1,12,-,TRBV28,TRBJ2-7,CASNPPRDRPIF,TGTGCCAGCAACCCACCCCGGGACAGACCTATCTTC
-,16,few,TRBV28,TRBJ1-5,CASSQSQGGWSQPQHF,TGTGCCAGCAGTCAGTCGCAGGGAGGATGGAGTCAGCCCCAGCATTTT
-,14,few,TRBV6-6,TRBJ2-3,CASSYSHGTDTQYF,TGTGCCAGCAGTTACTCGCACGGGACAGATACGCAGTATTTT
-,16,few,TRBV5-1,TRBJ2-7,CASSLVQGRGRGEQYF,TGCGCCAGCAGCTTGGTTCAGGGCAGGGGAAGAGGCGAGCAGTACTTC
-,15,-,TRBV9,TRBJ1-1,CASSVTAGAGTEAFF,TGTGCCAGCAGCGTAACGGCAGGCGCCGGTACTGAAGCTTTCTTT
TRBD2,16,-,TRBV7-9,TRBJ2-3,CASSLELAGGTDTQYF,TGTGCCAGCAGCTTAGAACTAGCGGGAGGCACAGATACGCAGTATTTT
-,12,-,TRBV11-2,TRBJ1-1,CASSHYGQGAFF,TGTGCCAGCAGCCACTACGGGCAGGGTGCTTTCTTT
-,14,-,TRBV4-1,TRBJ2-5,CASSSSEKAGTQYF,TGCGCCAGCAGCTCGTCGGAGAAAGCCGGGACCCAGTACTTC
TRBD2,16,-,TRBV14,TRBJ2-1,CASSLFSGSGYNEQFF,TGTGCCAGCAGCCTTTTTAGCGGGAGTGGTTACAATGAGCAGTTCTTC
-,13,-,TRBV5-1,TRBJ2-7,CASSAGISYEQYF,TGCGCCAGCAGCGCGGGGATCTCCTACGAGCAGTACTTC
TRBD2,15,-,TRBV11-2,TRBJ2-5,CASSLNGGYQETQYF,TGTGCCAGCAGCTTAAACGGGGGGTACCAAGAGACCCAGTACTTC